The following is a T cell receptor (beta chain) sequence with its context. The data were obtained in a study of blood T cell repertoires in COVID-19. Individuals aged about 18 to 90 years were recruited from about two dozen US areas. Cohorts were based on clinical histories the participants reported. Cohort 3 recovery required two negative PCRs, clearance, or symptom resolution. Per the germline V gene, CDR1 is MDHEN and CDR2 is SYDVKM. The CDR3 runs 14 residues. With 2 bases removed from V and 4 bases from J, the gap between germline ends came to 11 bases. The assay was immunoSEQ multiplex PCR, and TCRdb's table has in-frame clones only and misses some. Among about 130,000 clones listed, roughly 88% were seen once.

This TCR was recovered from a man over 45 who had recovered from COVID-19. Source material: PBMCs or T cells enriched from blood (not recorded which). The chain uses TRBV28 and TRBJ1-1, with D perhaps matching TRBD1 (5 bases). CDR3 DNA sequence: TGTGCCAGCAGTTTAATTCAGGGTCCCACTGAAGCTTTCTTT. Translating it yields CASSLIQGPTEAFF.